This TCR beta chain comes out of a study of T cell responses to AZD1222 COVID-19 vaccine (dated by TCRdb to the early 2020s). Looking at the study overall: AZD1222 recipients with second doses at about 4 weeks or about 12 weeks were pooled, because spike-specific TCR depth and breadth did not differ between schedules. A total of about 240 trial participants underwent TCR sequencing, of whom 207 received two doses of AZD1222 and 26 received two doses of the MenACWY control vaccine. Enrollment into the trials was organized by age into subgroups of 18-55, 56-69 and 70-plus years, and those subgroups contained 148, 28 and 57 TCR-sequenced participants, respectively.

As for this clone: Its antigen remains undetermined. No base qualities exist here, and no much larger clone lies one base off it.

Overall results and qualifications from the work: Conclusions about previously exposed vaccinees were limited because only six AZD1222 recipients were SARS-CoV-2 seropositive at baseline. The 56-69-year group was small, and its depth increase did not reach significance, likely because of low power. Participants were mostly white British, with more females than males. The authors suggested clonal diversity may have been underestimated. No day 14 peak-response samples were available, so repertoires were characterized only after the peak T cell response. A significant rise in spike-specific TCR breadth and depth was observed after two AZD1222 doses relative to day 0 and relative to MenACWY recipients. Nearly half of unique spike-specific TCRs reportedly recognized epitopes outside regions mutated in the B.1.351 and B.1.1.7 variants. The vaccine-associated CD4 TCRs covered the entire spike protein, and the dominant responses fell in regions 160-218 and 743-854.

The sample's time point label, in plain terms: baseline before first vaccination. The vaccinee samples were drawn from two UK trials, COV001 and COV002, one of which was a single-blind randomized controlled phase 2/3 trial testing AZD1222 (ChAdOx1 nCoV-19) in healthy adults. For TCRbeta chain sequencing, PBMC samples were collected from trial participants at day 0 and at day 28 after the second dose. The CDR3 regions of human TCRbeta chains were subjected to immunosequencing. Concerning the study's data processing: Repertoire TCRs were matched against a reference library of SARS-CoV-2-specific TCRs generated with the MIRA antigen-specificity platform. Breadth meant the fraction of unique TCRs that were SARS-CoV-2-associated, whereas depth meant the fraction of total T cells that were SARS-CoV-2-associated. Using the MIRA data, each spike-specific TCR was assigned both to the spike region to which the TCR was reactive and to a CD4 or CD8 class. Log10-transformed breadth and depth values were compared by one-way ANOVA with Sidak's multiple comparisons tests. TCRdb limited this immuneACCESS table to in-frame rearrangements with V and J called. A share of clones is missing; checked studies link under half to unresolved V genes, and the rest is unexplained. Clonal size and the V and J genes are those of that table, whereas D and trimming came from the DNA. Within this sample are roughly 130,000 clones, with 75% to 95% of them counted one time only. 2.8% of the sample comes from the top ten.

Spanning cysteine to phenylalanine, the CDR3 consists of 18 amino acids. CDR3 DNA only is kept here, 54 bases in frame from base 1. V trim: 2 bases; J trim: 3 bases; unmatched bases: 12. The germline V gene supplies CDR1 SGHTA and CDR2 FQGNSA. The sequences come from peripheral blood, collected on day 0 of AZD1222 vaccination. The TCR comes from an adult in good health. In this chain, TRBV7-2 is recombined with TRBJ1-1; 10 central bases correspond to TRBD1. The CDR3 region has the sequence CASSLTTGQGRGDTEAFF. The sequenced DNA is TGTGCCAGCAGCTTAACTACGGGACAGGGGCGCGGGGACACTGAAGCTTTCTTT.